This TCR beta chain was captured in a study of beta chain features in type 1 diabetes (dated by TCRdb to 2016 to 2018). Background on the whole study: No differences in mean age, gender distribution, total cell number or subset yield were found between patients and healthy donors. Across all samples, 90 million to 130 million sorted cells were examined, and cell number per subset correlated strongly with RNA yield. The study compared the TCRB repertoires of sorted circulating CD4+ T cell subsets in recently diagnosed type 1 diabetes patients with those in matched healthy donors. Whereas all 30 or so donors provided naive and central memory subsets, regulatory and stem cell-like memory subsets were isolated from just 8 patients and about 8 healthy donors. Study-wide conclusions, independent of this receptor: HLA sub-analyses involved small numbers of individuals, so any influence of HLA type on TCRB rearrangement remained unresolved. At VDJ recombination sites, patients with type 1 diabetes made fewer insertions and deleted more nucleotides, a pattern implying thymic rearrangement abnormalities. Naive, central memory and regulatory TCRB repertoires appeared more similar among patients than among healthy donors. PCR might favor shorter templates, but patient and control samples were amplified and corrected together, so any skew would affect both groups equally. Type 1 diabetes patients showed a moderate but significant shortening of TCRB CDR3 length in all four CD4+ subsets. Sequencing cDNA rather than genomic DNA could over-represent highly expressing activated cells, although activation and CD3 levels did not differ between groups.

The CDR3 numbers 15 residues from cysteine through phenylalanine. The read is trimmed to its CDR3 DNA, 45 bases read in frame from base 1. The V end loses 5 bases and the J end loses 6 bases, and a stretch of 17 bases separates them. CDR1 and CDR2 were assigned from the germline V gene as SNHLY and FYNNEI. Each donor gave one peripheral blood draw, averaging approximately 0.12 L, which was collected into heparinised tubes. Using a panel that included CD45RO, CCR7, CD25, CD127, CD95 and CD27, naive, central memory, regulatory and stem cell-like memory CD4+ T cells were sorted on a BD FACSAria II. A purity above 95% was achieved for all sorted populations. PBMCs were isolated immediately by Lymphoprep density gradient centrifugation and stained directly without culture. So that batch effects would be minimized, each experiment stained and sorted samples in pairs, pairing one healthy donor with one patient.

The High Capacity cDNA Reverse Transcription Kit was used to reverse transcribe all of the isolated RNA, meaning that expressed TCRB transcripts were what got sequenced. Deep immunoSEQ sequencing was applied to naive, central memory and regulatory T cell samples, giving an average of about 3.4 million total reads per sample. After sorted cells were lysed in RLT buffer, RNA was extracted with DNase-treated RNeasy Micro or Mini kits, with the choice depending on cell number. To prevent cross-contamination, every cell subset was processed on its own, while patient and healthy donor samples were processed together. The immunoSEQ multiplex PCR was used to amplify TCRB sequences from cDNA, yielding 87-bp fragments that span the CDR3 region. Sequencing of the amplicons was performed on the Illumina HiSeq platform. The study's own analysis went as follows. Synthetic template baselines were used to correct PCR bias computationally, reads within Hamming distance 2 were collapsed, and singletons that could not be merged were discarded. By aligning reads against IMGT, V, D and J genes, CDR3 length, and insertions or deletions at six rearrangement sites were assigned. Clonotype counts were normalized to sorted cell number within each subset before computing true diversity and Gini coefficients with the tcR R package. Repertoire sharing was quantified using the overlap coefficient calculated on TCRB nucleotide sequences. What TCRdb holds here is the immuneACCESS table cut down to in-frame rearrangements. Part of the clones is not present; checked against another copy, under half of the missing clones reflect an unresolved V gene, and the others are unexplained. Clone size and the V and J calls come from that table; the DNA yielded D and trimming. This sample gives 37,000 or so clones in total; roughly 50% of them show up just once. Together, the top ten hold around 0.78% of the sample.

Comment on this clone: No cognate antigen has been identified for it. There are no base qualities to consult, and no much larger clone falls within one base.

The chain is encoded by TRBV2 joined to TRBJ1-5; too little of a D gene remains to name it. The origin of this receptor is a young woman in good health. The sample comprised central memory CD4+ T cells from blood. The nucleotide sequence is given as TGTGCCAGCAGTTCCCTGACGGGGTTCGGTCAGCCCCAGCATTTT. This gives the protein CASSSLTGFGQPQHF. Reference TRBV2 and TRBJ1-5 genes cover what lies past the CDR3, so the full variable domain is EPEVTQTPSHQVTQMGQEVILRCVPISNHLYFYWYRQILGQKVEFLVSFYNNEISEKSEIFDDQFSVERPDGSNFTLKIRSTKLEDSAMYFCASSSLTGFGQPQHFGDGTRLSIL.